This T cell receptor beta chain was recovered during a study of CXCR3-negative and CXCR3-positive naive CD8 T cells. Overall study: There were around 140 million TRB reads altogether, and each library had about 1.5 +/- 0.3 million of them.

Preparation of TRB cDNA libraries relied on 5' RACE carrying UMI labels. TCRdb re-called the 5' RACE reads, yielding one record per CDR3 amino acid sequence without DNA. This sample's table reports 50,000 to 75,000 distinct CDR3 sequences. Overall study findings and caveats: Relative to CXCR3-negative naive cells, CXCR3-positive naive cells had more hydrophobic TRB CDR3s.

Per CD8+ T cell subset, triplicate sorts of 250,000 to 300,000 cells each were done. Per germline, CDR1 ENHRY and CDR2 SYGVKD. This CDR3 comprises 15 residues. A remark on this clonotype: Its specificity is unknown.

This TCR was recovered from a human donor in good health. Some clones in this sample may be carry-over from other donors' samples. This chain uses TRBV10-3 with TRBJ2-6. The sequenced sample consisted of naive CXCR3- CD8+ T cells from blood. This sample's subset: CD45RO-CCR7+CD27+CD95- naive CD8+ T cells lacking CXCR3 (TNR3-). The CDR3 region is CAISEDNSGANVLTF.